This T cell receptor beta chain was sequenced during a study of blood T cell repertoires in COVID-19. The wider study: Material from acute and convalescent COVID-19 was sourced from the United States, Italy and Spain. Sources were T cells, B-cell-depleted T cells, or PBMCs; the material itself was cDNA or gDNA.

As processed by the authors: Amplified reference gene primers provided the basis for estimating nucleated cell counts. Only in-frame clones appear in the TCRdb table, and some are missing; sequencing was by immunoSEQ multiplex PCR. V, J and clone size are those of that table, while D and trimming were read from the DNA. The sample has hundreds of thousands of clones, around 90% seen once. The CDR3 is 15 residues long. Germline CDR1 is SGHKS and CDR2 is YYEKEE (reference sequence). Unmatched junction bases numbered 1, after V lost 3 bases and J lost 0 bases. Source material: peripheral blood. The chain uses TRBV5-5 and TRBJ1-3, with 9 bases fitting TRBD1. This receptor was obtained from a man between 65 and 85 years old with acute or convalescent COVID-19. CDR3 amino acids: CASSWGQGSGNTIYF. CDR3 nucleotide sequence: TGTGCCAGCAGCTGGGGACAGGGCTCTGGAAACACCATATATTTT.